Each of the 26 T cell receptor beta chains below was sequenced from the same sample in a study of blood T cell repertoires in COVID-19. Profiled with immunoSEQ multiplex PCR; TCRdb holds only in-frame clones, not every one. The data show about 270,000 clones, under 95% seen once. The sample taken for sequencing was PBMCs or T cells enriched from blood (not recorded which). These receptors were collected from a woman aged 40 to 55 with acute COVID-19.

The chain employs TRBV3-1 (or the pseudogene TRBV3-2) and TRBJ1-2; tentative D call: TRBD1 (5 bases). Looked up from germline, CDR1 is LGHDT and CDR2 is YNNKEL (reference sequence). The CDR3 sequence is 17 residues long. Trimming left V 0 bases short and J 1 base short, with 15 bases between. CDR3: CASSQESKGIGNYGYTF. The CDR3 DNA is TGTGCCAGCAGCCAAGAATCGAAGGGGATTGGTAACTATGGCTACACCTTC.

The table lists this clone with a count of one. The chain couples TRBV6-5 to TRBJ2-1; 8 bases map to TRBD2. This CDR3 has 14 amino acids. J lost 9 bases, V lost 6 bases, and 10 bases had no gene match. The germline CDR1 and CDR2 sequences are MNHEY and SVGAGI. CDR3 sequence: CASSRGTREGEQFF. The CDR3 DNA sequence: TGTGCCAGCAGCCGCGGGACTAGGGAAGGTGAGCAGTTCTTC.

As DNA, the CDR3 is TGCGCCAGCAGCCACGACTTACAGGGGATAATGAACACTGAAGCTTTCTTT. Protein product: CASSHDLQGIMNTEAFF. V is TRBV4-1 and J is TRBJ1-1, with TRBD1 identical over 7 bases. This CDR3 is built from 17 residues. J lost 0 bases, V lost 3 bases, and 10 bases had no gene match. Germline V gene data show CDR1 as MGHRA and CDR2 as YSYEKL.

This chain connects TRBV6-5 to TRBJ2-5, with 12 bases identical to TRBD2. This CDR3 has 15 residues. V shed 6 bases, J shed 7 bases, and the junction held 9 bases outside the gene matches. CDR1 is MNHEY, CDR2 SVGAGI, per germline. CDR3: CASRQTSGGPGTQYF. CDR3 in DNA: TGTGCCAGCAGACAGACTAGCGGGGGCCCCGGGACCCAGTACTTC.

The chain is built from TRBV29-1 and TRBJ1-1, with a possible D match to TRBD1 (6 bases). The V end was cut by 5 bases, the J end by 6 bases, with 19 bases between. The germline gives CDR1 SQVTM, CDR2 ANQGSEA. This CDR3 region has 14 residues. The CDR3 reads CSVTGSFDISEAFF. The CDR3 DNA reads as TGCAGCGTTACAGGGTCGTTTGATATTTCTGAAGCTTTCTTT.

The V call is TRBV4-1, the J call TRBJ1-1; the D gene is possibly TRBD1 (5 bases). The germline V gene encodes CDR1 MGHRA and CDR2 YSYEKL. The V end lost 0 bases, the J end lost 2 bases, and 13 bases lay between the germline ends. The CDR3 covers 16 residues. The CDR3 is CASSQDAGGGNTEAFF. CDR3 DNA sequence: TGCGCCAGCAGCCAAGACGCCGGGGGTGGAAACACTGAAGCTTTCTTT.

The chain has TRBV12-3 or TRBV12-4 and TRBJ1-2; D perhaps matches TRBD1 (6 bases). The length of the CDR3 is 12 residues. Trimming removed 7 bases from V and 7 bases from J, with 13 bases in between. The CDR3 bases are TGTGCCAGCACCTCAGGGGTCGGTGGCTACACCTTC. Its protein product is CASTSGVGGYTF.

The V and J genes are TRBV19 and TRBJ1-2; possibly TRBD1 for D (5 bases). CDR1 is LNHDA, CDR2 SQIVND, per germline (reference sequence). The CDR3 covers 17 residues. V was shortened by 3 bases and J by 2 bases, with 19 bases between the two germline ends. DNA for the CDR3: TGTGCCAGTAGTATTTCGATCCTCGACAGACCGAACTATGGCTACACCTTC. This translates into CASSISILDRPNYGYTF.

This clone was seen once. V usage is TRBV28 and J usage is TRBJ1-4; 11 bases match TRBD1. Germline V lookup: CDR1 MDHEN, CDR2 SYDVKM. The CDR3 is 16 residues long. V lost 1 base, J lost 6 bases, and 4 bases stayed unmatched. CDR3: CASSLYGQGAYEKLFF. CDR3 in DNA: TGTGCCAGCAGTTTATACGGACAGGGGGCGTATGAAAAACTGTTTTTT.

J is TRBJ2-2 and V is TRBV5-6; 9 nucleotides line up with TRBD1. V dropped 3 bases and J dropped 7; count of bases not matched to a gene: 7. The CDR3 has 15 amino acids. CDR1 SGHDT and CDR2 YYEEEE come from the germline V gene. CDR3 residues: CASSSGTGIVGELFF. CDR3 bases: TGTGCCAGCAGCTCTGGGACAGGGATAGTCGGGGAGCTGTTTTTT.

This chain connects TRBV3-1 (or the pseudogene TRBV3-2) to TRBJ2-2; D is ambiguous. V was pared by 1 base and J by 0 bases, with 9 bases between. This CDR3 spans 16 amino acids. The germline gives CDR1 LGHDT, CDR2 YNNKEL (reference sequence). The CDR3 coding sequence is TGTGCCAGCAGCCAAGCACCTCTAGCGAACACCGGGGAGCTGTTTTTT. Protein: CASSQAPLANTGELFF.

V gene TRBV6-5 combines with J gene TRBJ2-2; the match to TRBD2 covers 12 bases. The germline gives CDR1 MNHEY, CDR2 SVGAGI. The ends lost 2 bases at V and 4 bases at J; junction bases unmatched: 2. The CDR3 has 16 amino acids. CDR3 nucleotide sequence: TGTGCCAGCAGTTACCCTAGCGGGGGGGCCACCGGGGAGCTGTTTTTT. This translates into CASSYPSGGATGELFF.

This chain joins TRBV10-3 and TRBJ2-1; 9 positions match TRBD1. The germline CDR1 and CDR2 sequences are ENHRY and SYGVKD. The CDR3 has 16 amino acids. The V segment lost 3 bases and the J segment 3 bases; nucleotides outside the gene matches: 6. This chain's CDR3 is CAISDRKGQGYNEQFF. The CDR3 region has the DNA TGTGCCATCAGTGATAGGAAGGGACAGGGCTACAATGAGCAGTTCTTC.

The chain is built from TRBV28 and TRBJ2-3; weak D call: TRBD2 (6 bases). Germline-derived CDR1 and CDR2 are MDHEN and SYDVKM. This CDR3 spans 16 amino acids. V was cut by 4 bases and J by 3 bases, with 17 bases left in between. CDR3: CASSSPGVLRTDTQYF. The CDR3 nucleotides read TGTGCCAGCAGTTCGCCGGGAGTGTTAAGGACAGATACGCAGTATTTT.

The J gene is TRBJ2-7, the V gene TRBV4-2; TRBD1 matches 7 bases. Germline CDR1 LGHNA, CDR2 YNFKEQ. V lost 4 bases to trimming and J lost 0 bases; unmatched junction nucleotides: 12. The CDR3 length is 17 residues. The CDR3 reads CASSPPRTGPSSYEQYF. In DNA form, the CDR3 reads TGTGCCAGCAGCCCCCCGAGGACAGGACCTAGCTCCTACGAGCAGTACTTC.

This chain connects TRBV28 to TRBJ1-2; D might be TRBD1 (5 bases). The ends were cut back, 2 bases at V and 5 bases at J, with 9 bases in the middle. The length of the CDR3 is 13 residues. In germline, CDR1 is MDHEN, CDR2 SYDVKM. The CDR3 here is CASSLPGEYGYTF. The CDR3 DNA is TGTGCCAGCAGTTTACCGGGGGAGTATGGCTACACCTTC.

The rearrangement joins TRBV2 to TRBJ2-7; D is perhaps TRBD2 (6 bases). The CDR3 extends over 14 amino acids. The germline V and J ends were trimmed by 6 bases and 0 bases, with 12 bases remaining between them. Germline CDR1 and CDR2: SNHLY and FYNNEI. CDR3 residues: CASRPRDFSYEQYF. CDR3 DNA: TGTGCCAGCAGGCCACGGGACTTCTCCTACGAGCAGTACTTC.

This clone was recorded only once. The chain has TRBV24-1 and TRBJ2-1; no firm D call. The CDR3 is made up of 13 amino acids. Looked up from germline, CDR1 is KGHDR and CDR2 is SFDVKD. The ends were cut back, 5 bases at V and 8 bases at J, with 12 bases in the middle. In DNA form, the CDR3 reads TGTGCCACCAGTGTTCCGCTAGTGGATGAGCAGTTCTTC. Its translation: CATSVPLVDEQFF.

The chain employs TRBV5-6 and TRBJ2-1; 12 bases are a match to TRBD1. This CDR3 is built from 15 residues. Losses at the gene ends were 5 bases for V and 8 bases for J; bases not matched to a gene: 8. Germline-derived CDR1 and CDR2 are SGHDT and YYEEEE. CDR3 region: CASSRGDRGLYEQFF. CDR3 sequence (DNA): TGTGCCAGCAGTAGAGGGGACAGGGGGCTCTATGAGCAGTTCTTC.

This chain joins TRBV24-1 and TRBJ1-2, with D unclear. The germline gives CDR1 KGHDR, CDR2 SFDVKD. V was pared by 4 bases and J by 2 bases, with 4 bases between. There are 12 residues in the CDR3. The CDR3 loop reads CATSERNYGYTF. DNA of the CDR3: TGTGCCACCAGTGAACGGAACTATGGCTACACCTTC.

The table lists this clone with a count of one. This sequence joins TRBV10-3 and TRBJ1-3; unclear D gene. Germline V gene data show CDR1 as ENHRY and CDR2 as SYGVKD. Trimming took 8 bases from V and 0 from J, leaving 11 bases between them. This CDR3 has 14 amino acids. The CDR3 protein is CAISLGRSGNTIYF. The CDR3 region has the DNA TGTGCCATCTCTCTAGGTCGCTCTGGAAACACCATATATTTT.

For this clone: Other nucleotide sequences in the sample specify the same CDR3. The CDR3 nucleotides read TGTGCCAGCAGTGGAGGCACAGATACGCAGTATTTT. It codes for CASSGGTDTQYF. The gene calls are TRBV28 and TRBJ2-3, with D hard to call. Germline V lookup: CDR1 MDHEN, CDR2 SYDVKM. Between the trimmed V and J ends, which lost 5 bases and 1 base, there was a span of 4 bases. The CDR3 spans 12 residues.

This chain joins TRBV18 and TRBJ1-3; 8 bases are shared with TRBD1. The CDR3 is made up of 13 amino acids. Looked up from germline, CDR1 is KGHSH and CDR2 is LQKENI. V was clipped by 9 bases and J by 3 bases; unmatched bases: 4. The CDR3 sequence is CASRTGSGNTIYF. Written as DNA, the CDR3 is TGTGCCAGTCGGACAGGGAGTGGAAACACCATATATTTT.

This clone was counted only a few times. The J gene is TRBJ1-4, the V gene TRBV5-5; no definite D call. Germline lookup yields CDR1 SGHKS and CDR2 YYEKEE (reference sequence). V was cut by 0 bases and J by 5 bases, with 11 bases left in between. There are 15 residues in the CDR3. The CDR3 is CASSLGFQKNEKLFF. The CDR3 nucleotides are TGTGCCAGCAGCTTGGGTTTTCAGAAAAATGAAAAACTGTTTTTT.

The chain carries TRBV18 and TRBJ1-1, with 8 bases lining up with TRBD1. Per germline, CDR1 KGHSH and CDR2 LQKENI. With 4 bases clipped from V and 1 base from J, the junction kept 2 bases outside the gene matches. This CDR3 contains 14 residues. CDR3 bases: TGTGCCAGCTCACGGGACAGGAAGAACACTGAAGCTTTCTTT. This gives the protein CASSRDRKNTEAFF.

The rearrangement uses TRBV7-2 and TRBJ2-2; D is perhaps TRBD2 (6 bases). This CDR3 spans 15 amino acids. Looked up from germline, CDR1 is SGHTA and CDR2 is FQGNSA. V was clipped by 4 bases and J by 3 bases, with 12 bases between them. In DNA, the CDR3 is TGTGCCAGCAGCTCATCCGGGACTCACACCGGGGAGCTGTTTTTT. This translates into CASSSSGTHTGELFF.